Listed here are 15 T cell receptor beta chains from one sample, sequenced in a study of T cells in Graves' hyperthyroidism and ophthalmopathy. Amplified regions were TCR beta CDR3 sequences from RNA transcripts. The TCR CDR3 first-round RT-PCR relied on the HTBI primer set. TCRdb itself ran the multiplex PCR reads through MiXCR, one entry per CDR3 protein. The sample has 550,000 to 650,000 distinct CDR3 sequences, approximately 13% seen once. The sequenced sample consisted of blood. The origin of the receptors is a woman between 25 and 40 years old with Graves' hyperthyroidism that later progressed to Graves' ophthalmopathy.

This clonotype was detected ten times or more. The gene calls are TRBV20-1 and TRBJ2-3; D possibly corresponds to TRBD2 (6 bases). Trimming stripped 3 bases from V and 3 bases from J, with 19 bases between. Germline V lookup: CDR1 DFQATT, CDR2 SNEGSKA (reference sequence). The CDR3 is 16 residues long. CDR3 nucleotide sequence: TGCAGTGCTAGCAACCCTGAGCGAGGAGGGACAGATACGCAGTATTTT. It codes for CSASNPERGGTDTQYF.

V is TRBV30 and J is TRBJ1-6; TRBD1 matches 9 bases. With 5 bases clipped from V and 9 bases from J, the junction kept 11 bases outside the gene matches. CDR1 is GTSNPN, CDR2 SVGIG, per germline (reference sequence). This CDR3 spans 15 amino acids. This CDR3 reads CAWASGTGRFSPLHF. CDR3 nucleotides: TGTGCCTGGGCCTCCGGGACAGGGAGATTTTCACCCCTCCACTTT.

In its sample, this clonotype was seen many times. The chain recombines TRBV28 with TRBJ2-5, with D possibly matching TRBD1 (5 bases). The germline V gene has CDR1 MDHEN and CDR2 SYDVKM. V dropped 5 bases and J dropped 0 bases, with 10 bases sitting between them. The CDR3 runs to 14 residues. Here the CDR3 DNA reads TGTGCCAGCAGTCTTGGACACGACCAAGAGACCCAGTACTTC. Amino acids: CASSLGHDQETQYF.

Points on this clonotype: A read error may be the cause here, since a much bigger clone is one base away. The chain recombines TRBV20-1 with TRBJ2-3; the D is unclear. This CDR3 is built from 15 residues. Per germline, CDR1 DFQATT and CDR2 SNEGSKA (reference sequence). Trimming stripped 5 bases from V and 4 bases from J, with 19 bases between. CDR3 sequence reads: CSAQSTELGADTQYF. CDR3 sequence (DNA): TGCAGTGCTCAATCCACTGAGCTTGGCGCAGATACGCAGTATTTT.

On this clonotype itself: A much bigger clone sits one base away, suggesting this may be a read error. The chain links TRBV12-3 or TRBV12-4 to TRBJ2-3; 8 bases align to TRBD2. The CDR3 runs 17 residues. J gave up 3 bases and V 1 base, and 9 bases lay outside the gene matches. The CDR3 loop reads CASSLVVSGRITDTQYF. The DNA of the CDR3 is TGTGCCAGCAGTTTAGTAGTCAGCGGGAGAATAACAGATACGCAGTATTTT.

In its sample, this clonotype was seen many times. The V call is TRBV2, the J call TRBJ2-5, with D perhaps assigned TRBD1 or TRBD2 (5 bases each). Germline loops: CDR1 SNHLY, CDR2 FYNNEI. The CDR3 has 11 residues. V lost 8 bases and J 2 bases, leaving 6 bases between the germline ends. The CDR3 DNA reads as TGTGCCAGCGGGGGACAAGAGACCCAGTACTTC. Protein product: CASGGQETQYF.

This sequence joins TRBV20-1 and TRBJ2-1; a possible D gene is TRBD2 (6 bases). Looked up from germline, CDR1 is DFQATT and CDR2 is SNEGSKA (reference sequence). The CDR3 covers 12 residues. The V end lost 1 base, the J end lost 16 bases, and 17 bases lay between the germline ends. CDR3 protein: CSARGTGGISFF. The CDR3 bases are TGCAGTGCTAGAGGTACGGGCGGGATTTCCTTCTTC.

About this clonotype: Since a much larger clone is just one base distant, this may be a read error. The chain is built from TRBV16 and TRBJ1-5; D might be TRBD1 (6 bases). CDR3 length equals 15 residues. CDR1 is KGHSY and CDR2 is FQNENV in the germline V gene. CDR3 bases: TGTGCCAGCAGCCCGACAGGAGATAGCTATCAGCCCCAGCATTTT. It translates to CASSPTGDSYQPQHF. Using reference TRBV16 and TRBJ1-5 for the parts outside the CDR3, the full variable domain is GEEVAQTPKHLVRGEGQKAKLYCAPIKGHSYVFWYQQVLKNEFKFLISFQNENVFDETGMPKERFSAKCLPNSPCSLEIQATKLEDSAVYFCASSPTGDSYQPQHFGDGTRLSIL.

This clonotype was recorded at least ten times. This chain connects TRBV29-1 to TRBJ1-1; 9 bases align to TRBD1. V trimming: 8 bases; J trimming: 1 base; junction bases outside the gene matches: 2. The germline V gene has CDR1 SQVTM and CDR2 ANQGSEA. The CDR3 is 12 amino acids. CDR3 nucleotide sequence: TGCAGCCAGGACAGGGGGAACACTGAAGCTTTCTTT. Its protein product is CSQDRGNTEAFF.

A note on this clonotype: Relative to the germline gene, one junction end is altered; a read error may explain this. The chain couples TRBV5-4 to TRBJ2-5, with D perhaps matching TRBD1 (5 bases). This CDR3 region has 14 residues. Germline loops: CDR1 SGHNT, CDR2 YYREEE (reference sequence). The CDR3 sequence: CASSLGGSQETQCF. CDR3 in DNA: TGTGCCAGCAGCTTGGGGGGCAGTCAAGAGACCCAGTGCTTC. Together with reference TRBV5-4 and TRBJ2-5, the CDR3 gives the full variable domain: ETGVTQSPTHLIKTRGQQVTLRCSSQSGHNTVSWYQQALGQGPQFIFQYYREEENGRGNFPPRFSGLQFPNYSSELNVNALELDDSALYLCASSLGGSQETQCFGPGTRLLVL.

This clonotype was detected only a few times. J is TRBJ2-1 and V is TRBV24-1; 7 bases fit TRBD2. Germline assignment: CDR1 KGHDR and CDR2 SFDVKD. This CDR3 region has 12 residues. V lost 7 bases and J lost 7; bases outside the gene matches: 3. DNA of the CDR3: TGTGCCACCAGGCACGGGAGGAATGAGCAGTTCTTC. It is translated as CATRHGRNEQFF.

This clonotype was counted at least ten times. The chain recombines TRBV18 with TRBJ2-5; D is uncertain. The CDR3 sequence is 13 residues long. V was trimmed by 3 bases and J by 3 bases, leaving 8 bases between them. In germline, CDR1 is KGHSH, CDR2 LQKENI. CDR3 DNA: TGTGCCAGCTCACCGCCTCAAGAAGAGACCCAGTACTTC. It codes for CASSPPQEETQYF.

This clonotype was recorded once. One end of the junction fails to match germline, which may point to a read error. This rearrangement joins TRBV5-1 to TRBJ1-1, with a weak D call TRBD1 (6 bases). Germline assignment: CDR1 SGHRS and CDR2 YFSETQ. CDR3 size: 13 residues. CDR3 loop: CASSLTQGTEALF. Written as DNA, the CDR3 is TGCGCCAGCAGCCTTACACAGGGCACTGAAGCTCTCTTT.

In regard to this clonotype: A clone one base away is much larger, so this may be a read error. Lacking the conserved final phenylalanine or tryptophan, this CDR3 likely reflects a read error. The chain employs TRBV12-3 or TRBV12-4 and TRBJ1-5; the match to TRBD1 covers 8 bases. V lost 5 bases, J lost 6 bases, and 9 bases stayed unmatched. This CDR3 spans 15 amino acids. Here the CDR3 reads CASSASGGRSQPQHL. CDR3 DNA sequence: TGTGCCAGCAGTGCGTCAGGGGGCAGGAGTCAGCCCCAGCATCTT.

Notes on this clonotype: A junction end diverges from the germline sequence, so it may reflect a read error. The chain couples TRBV11-2 to TRBJ1-4; no firm D call. CDR1 is SGHAT and CDR2 is FQNNGV in the germline V gene. The CDR3 has 12 amino acids. The DNA for the CDR3 is TGTACCAGCAGCCTAGCGGAGGAAAAACTGTTTTTT. The encoded protein is CTSSLAEEKLFF.